This T cell receptor (beta chain) was captured in a study of T cells in Graves' hyperthyroidism and ophthalmopathy. Study-level background: It was at initial diagnosis, before any treatment, that peripheral blood was collected. Study-level points and caveats: Most clonotypes expanded in thyroid above 0.001 were likewise present in blood.

Amplified regions were TCR beta CDR3 sequences from RNA transcripts. First-round RT-PCR with HTBI primers amplified the TCR CDR3 region. Using its own MiXCR run on the multiplex PCR reads, TCRdb lists one record per CDR3 protein. The sample includes about 290,000 distinct CDR3 sequences, about 16% seen only once; the top ten take around 30%. Germline trimming cut 8 bases from V and 5 bases from J; bases unmatched to any gene: 6. CDR1 is SNHLY and CDR2 is FYNNEI in the germline V gene. This CDR3 spans 15 amino acids. A note on this clonotype: Its matching antigen is unknown.

The receptor's source is a woman in her forties or fifties with Graves' hyperthyroidism that later progressed to Graves' ophthalmopathy. The rearrangement joins TRBV2 to TRBJ2-1, with 13 bases matching TRBD2. Material for sequencing was blood. In DNA, the CDR3 is TGTGCCAGCCGGCGGACTAGCGGGAGCAACAATGAGCAGTTCTTC. It specifies CASRRTSGSNNEQFF.